The T cell receptor (beta chain) under discussion was sequenced for a study of long-term antiretroviral therapy in people with HIV. Study results and limitations: Repertoires with HIV possessed tighter CDR3 length spans than those of controls.

Turning to this clone: Its antigen is undetermined.

The V segment lost 4 bases and the J segment 7 bases; nucleotides outside the gene matches: 9. Germline CDR1 reads LNHDA; CDR2 reads SQIVND (reference sequence). CDR3 size: 15 residues. A v3.0 immunoSEQ assay was performed at survey level. The method was immunoSEQ multiplex PCR; TCRdb's version includes in-frame clones alone and lacks a portion of them. Here the sample spans some 29,000 clones, around nine tenths being singletons. This TCR came from a woman between 18 and 30 years old with HIV. This chain links TRBV19 with TRBJ2-5, with 10 bases lining up with TRBD1. The source was unsorted PBMCs, collected 0.5 years after starting antiretroviral therapy. The DNA for the CDR3 is TGTGCCAGTAGTACCGCCCCGGACAGGGGGGCGACCCAGTACTTC. Translated: CASSTAPDRGATQYF.